What follows are 31 T cell receptor beta chains derived from one specimen sequenced in a study of T cells after yellow fever vaccination. TCRdb passed the 5' RACE reads through MiXCR, listing each CDR3 protein once. The sample consists of 500,000 to 550,000 distinct CDR3 sequences, about a fifth of them appearing once. The starting material was PBMCs, obtained 20 to 25 days after the first yellow fever vaccination. These receptors all come from a man aged 18 to 29 who received the YFV17D yellow fever vaccine.

The chain is built from TRBV6-6 and TRBJ1-6; the D gene is possibly TRBD1 (5 bases). Germline CDR1 is MNHNY and CDR2 is SVGAGI (reference sequence). CDR3 length: 13 residues. V was shortened by 7 bases and J by 6 bases, with 10 bases between the two germline ends. CDR3 in amino acids: CASKSGGNSPLHF. CDR3 DNA sequence: TGTGCCAGCAAGAGCGGGGGTAATTCACCCCTCCACTTT.

The chain has TRBV20-1 and TRBJ1-2; TRBD1 matches at 10 bases. CDR1 DFQATT and CDR2 SNEGSKA come from the germline V gene (reference sequence). The CDR3 spans 17 residues. V shed 4 bases, J shed 6 bases, and the junction held 17 bases outside the gene matches. The CDR3 DNA sequence: TGCAGTGCTACTTACTTACGCGGGACAGGGGTTATAAATGGCTACACCTTC. Amino acid sequence: CSATYLRGTGVINGYTF.

This clonotype was detected only a few times. The gene calls are TRBV4-1 and TRBJ2-5, with 9 bases fitting TRBD2. Germline values: CDR1 MGHRA, CDR2 YSYEKL. The ends lost 0 bases at V and 5 bases at J; junction bases unmatched: 16. CDR3 size: 19 residues. As DNA, the CDR3 is TGCGCCAGCAGCCAAGAGTTTCCCCGGGGTAGCGGGGGATTGGAGACCCAGTACTTC. Translating gives CASSQEFPRGSGGLETQYF.

This clonotype has a single count. This sequence joins TRBV6-5 and TRBJ2-3; no firm D call. Trimming stripped 2 bases from V and 1 base from J, with 7 bases between. The CDR3 runs 14 residues. CDR1 and CDR2 (germline): MNHEY, SVGAGI. The CDR3 spells CASSYMERTDTQYF. The CDR3 region has the DNA TGTGCCAGCAGTTACATGGAGCGCACAGATACGCAGTATTTT.

A few counts support this clonotype. The V gene is TRBV12-3 or TRBV12-4, the J gene TRBJ2-5, with D tentatively TRBD1 or TRBD2 (7 bases each). The V gene lost 3 bases and the J gene lost 5 bases, with 19 bases spanning the gap. This CDR3 contains 16 residues. Here the CDR3 reads CASSFSPGRGPETQYF. Here the CDR3 DNA reads TGTGCCAGCAGTTTCTCCCCGGGGAGGGGGCCCGAGACCCAGTACTTC.

The J gene is TRBJ2-5, the V gene TRBV20-1; 10 nucleotides match TRBD2. The CDR3 is 15 amino acids. After removal of 3 bases from V and 3 bases from J, the junction contained 7 bases not matched to a gene. Germline assignment: CDR1 DFQATT and CDR2 SNEGSKA (reference sequence). Here the CDR3 reads CSARFSGGAEETQYF. In DNA, the CDR3 is TGCAGTGCTAGGTTCAGCGGGGGGGCGGAAGAGACCCAGTACTTC.

This clonotype was picked up a small number of times. V is TRBV15 and J is TRBJ2-5, with D unclear. The length of the CDR3 is 15 residues. Trimming removed 0 bases at V and 0 bases at J, with 8 bases between. Germline V gene sequence: CDR1 LNHNV, CDR2 YYDKDF (reference sequence). CDR3 loop: CATSRDLWNQETQYF. The CDR3, as DNA: TGTGCCACCAGCAGAGATTTATGGAACCAAGAGACCCAGTACTTC.

This clonotype has a handful of counts. The V gene is TRBV20-1, the J gene TRBJ1-1, with D unclear. V lost 5 bases and J 4 bases, leaving 8 bases between the germline ends. The CDR3 is 11 amino acids. The germline CDR1 and CDR2 sequences are DFQATT and SNEGSKA (reference sequence). CDR3 bases: TGCAGTGCTTCCTCCGGCACTGAAGCTTTCTTT. Amino acids: CSASSGTEAFF.

This clonotype has a handful of counts. The chain carries TRBV4-3 and TRBJ1-2, with a tentative D call TRBD1 (6 bases). V was pared by 3 bases and J by 6 bases, with 14 bases between. The CDR3 totals 14 residues. CDR1 is LGHNA, CDR2 YSLEER, per germline. CDR3 bases: TGCGCCAGCAGCCACCCGGACAGATCGAATGGCTACACCTTC. Its translation: CASSHPDRSNGYTF.

This clonotype has a handful of counts. This sequence joins TRBV9 and TRBJ2-4, with TRBD1 matching 9 bases. The CDR3 is made up of 16 amino acids. CDR1 is SGDLS, CDR2 YYNGEE, per germline. The J segment lost 4 bases and the V segment lost 0 bases, leaving 5 bases of the junction unmatched. The CDR3 sequence: CASSVGMGQGKNIQYF. CDR3 DNA: TGTGCCAGCAGCGTAGGGATGGGACAGGGAAAAAACATTCAGTACTTC.

The V gene is TRBV29-1, the J gene TRBJ2-2; D perhaps matches TRBD1 (6 bases). The CDR3 contains 16 residues. V was clipped by 1 base and J by 7 bases, with 19 bases between them. Germline assignment: CDR1 SQVTM and CDR2 ANQGSEA. The CDR3 loop is CSVEGVVRGSYGELFF. The CDR3 DNA reads TGCAGCGTTGAAGGGGTAGTCAGGGGATCGTACGGGGAGCTGTTTTTT.

This clonotype was picked up many times. The chain couples TRBV20-1 to TRBJ2-4; either TRBD1 or TRBD2 may fit D (5 bases each). The CDR3 consists of 14 residues. Germline-derived CDR1 and CDR2 are DFQATT and SNEGSKA (reference sequence). V lost 1 base and J 0 bases, leaving 7 bases between the germline ends. CDR3 sequence: CSARAGTAKNIQYF. The CDR3 nucleotides are TGCAGTGCTAGAGCCGGGACAGCCAAAAACATTCAGTACTTC.

The rearrangement uses TRBV5-8 and TRBJ2-2; D gene ambiguous. Trimming took 1 base from V and 4 from J, leaving 8 bases between them. This CDR3 has 14 residues. Germline lookup yields CDR1 SGHTS and CDR2 YDEGEE. The CDR3 sequence is CASSLLWGTGELFF. In DNA form, the CDR3 reads TGTGCCAGCAGCTTGCTTTGGGGCACCGGGGAGCTGTTTTTT.

As to this clonotype: This may be a read error: a much more frequent sequence differs by one nucleotide. This chain uses TRBV10-3 with TRBJ2-2; no firm D call. The CDR3 contains 11 residues. Germline loops: CDR1 ENHRY, CDR2 SYGVKD. The V end lost 5 bases, the J end lost 3 bases, and 1 base lay between the germline ends. The CDR3 nucleotides are TGTGCCATCAGTTACACCGGGGAGCTGTTTTTT. Translation gives CAISYTGELFF.

This clonotype was seen a handful of times. The chain uses TRBV7-2 and TRBJ1-1; D remains unclear. The CDR3 is 14 residues long. V lost 4 bases, J lost 4 bases, and 13 bases lay in between. Germline V gene lookup returns CDR1 SGHTA and CDR2 FQGNSA. The CDR3 here is CASSYEGRRTEAFF. The CDR3 region has the DNA TGTGCCAGCAGCTATGAGGGCAGGCGCACTGAAGCTTTCTTT.

The rearrangement uses TRBV20-1 and TRBJ2-7; D remains ambiguous. The CDR3 consists of 12 residues. The ends were cut back, 5 bases at V and 5 bases at J, with 13 bases in the middle. Germline loops: CDR1 DFQATT, CDR2 SNEGSKA (reference sequence). The CDR3 protein is CSARTFPHEQYF. The CDR3 nucleotides read TGCAGTGCTCGGACCTTTCCCCACGAGCAGTACTTC.

This clonotype was counted between two and nine times. The chain couples TRBV20-1 to TRBJ1-2; no definite D call. In germline, CDR1 is DFQATT, CDR2 SNEGSKA (reference sequence). V lost 5 bases and J 5 bases, leaving 15 bases between the germline ends. This CDR3 has 13 residues. This CDR3 reads CSAGVLLGYGYTF. In nucleotides, the CDR3 is TGCAGTGCTGGCGTCCTACTCGGGTATGGCTACACCTTC.

The DNA of the CDR3 is TGCGCCAGCATGGGACAGGGTCTAGCGGGGTTGGGCACAGATACGCAGTATTTT. It encodes CASMGQGLAGLGTDTQYF. The chain recombines TRBV5-1 with TRBJ2-3, with D perhaps matching TRBD1 or TRBD2 (9 bases each). Trimming removed 6 bases at V and 1 base at J, with 24 bases between. The germline CDR1 and CDR2 sequences are SGHRS and YFSETQ. The CDR3 contains 18 residues.

The genes are TRBV10-3 and TRBJ2-5; maybe TRBD1 (5 bases). V gave up 2 bases and J gave up 2 bases, with 9 bases separating them. Per germline, CDR1 ENHRY and CDR2 SYGVKD. The CDR3 runs to 14 residues. CDR3: CAISEGAGQETQYF. CDR3 coding DNA: TGTGCCATCAGTGAGGGGGCAGGGCAAGAGACCCAGTACTTC.

This clonotype was picked up many times. The chain couples TRBV6-5 to TRBJ1-3, with D possibly matching TRBD1 (5 bases). The CDR3 is 15 residues long. Per the germline V gene, CDR1 is MNHEY and CDR2 is SVGAGI. Between the trimmed V and J ends, which lost 4 bases and 1 base, there was a span of 11 bases. The CDR3 bases are TGTGCCAGCAGTTGGCGGGACGGTTCTGGAAACACCATATATTTT. This translates into CASSWRDGSGNTIYF.

This clonotype has just a few counts. J is TRBJ2-5 and V is TRBV11-1, with TRBD1 as a possible D gene (6 bases). Germline CDR1 and CDR2: SGHAT and FQDESV (reference sequence). The CDR3 has 15 residues. Deletions cut 5 bases from V and 4 bases from J, with 17 bases between. CDR3 DNA sequence: TGTGCCAGCAGCACCAGACAGGAACGGGGAGAGACCCAGTACTTC. It encodes CASSTRQERGETQYF.

This clonotype was observed a handful of times. J is TRBJ2-2 and V is TRBV4-1; a weak D match, TRBD1 (5 bases). V gave up 1 base and J gave up 5 bases, with 14 bases separating them. Germline assignment: CDR1 MGHRA and CDR2 YSYEKL. CDR3 length: 16 residues. CDR3 region: CASSQVGRTLTGELFF. DNA for the CDR3: TGCGCCAGCAGCCAAGTGGGTCGGACATTGACCGGGGAGCTGTTTTTT.

This clonotype was counted between two and nine times. The rearrangement links TRBV7-2 to TRBJ1-3; D unresolved. Trimming took 5 bases from V and 0 from J, leaving 11 bases between them. Per germline, CDR1 SGHTA and CDR2 FQGNSA. The CDR3 runs 15 residues. The CDR3 bases are TGTGCCAGCAGCGAAGGACGGAGCTCTGGAAACACCATATATTTT. The encoded protein is CASSEGRSSGNTIYF.

Only a few counts were recorded for this clonotype. The CDR3 sequence: CASSLGGQSSTDTQYF. DNA for the CDR3: TGTGCCAGCAGTTTAGGAGGGCAGTCTAGCACAGATACGCAGTATTTT. The V and J genes are TRBV12-3 or TRBV12-4 and TRBJ2-3, with D tentatively TRBD2 (5 bases). CDR3 length: 16 amino acids. V lost 1 base and J lost 0, with 11 bases in between.

J is TRBJ2-5 and V is TRBV12-3 or TRBV12-4; the D call may be TRBD1 or TRBD2 (5 bases each). The CDR3 spans 14 residues. V lost 6 bases, J lost 8 bases, and 19 bases lay in between. The CDR3 coding sequence is TGTGCCAGCAGGAGACAGCCGGGACCCCGAACCCAGTACTTC. Amino acid sequence: CASRRQPGPRTQYF.

CDR3 in amino acids: CASSPHGTSGGTDTQYF. The CDR3 nucleotides are TGTGCCAGCAGCCCACATGGCACTAGCGGGGGCACAGATACGCAGTATTTT. The chain is built from TRBV7-2 and TRBJ2-3, with 10 bases fitting TRBD2. With V trimmed by 5 bases and J by 1 base, 9 bases remained unmatched. The CDR3 length is 17 residues. CDR1 is SGHTA, CDR2 FQGNSA, per germline.

This clonotype has only one observation. The chain uses TRBV10-3 and TRBJ1-2; D is possibly TRBD1 (5 bases). Trimming removed 4 bases at V and 3 bases at J, with 15 bases between. Germline V lookup: CDR1 ENHRY, CDR2 SYGVKD. This CDR3 region has 15 residues. CDR3 nucleotides: TGTGCCATCAGTGGAGCAGGGTCGCAGGACTATGGCTACACCTTC. The encoded protein is CAISGAGSQDYGYTF.

This clonotype has only a few counts. The DNA of the CDR3 is TGTGCCAGCAGAGACTCCGGGACAGGGCTTTCACCCCTCCACTTT. Encoded protein: CASRDSGTGLSPLHF. The chain employs TRBV2 and TRBJ1-6; 9 nucleotides match TRBD1. CDR1 and CDR2 (germline): SNHLY, FYNNEI. The CDR3 loop spans 15 amino acids. After removal of 6 bases from V and 9 bases from J, the junction contained 9 bases not matched to a gene.

V is TRBV18 and J is TRBJ2-7; D tentatively reads TRBD1 or TRBD2 (5 bases each). CDR1 is KGHSH and CDR2 is LQKENI in the germline V gene. V was shortened by 4 bases and J by 1 base, with 8 bases between the two germline ends. This CDR3 has 13 amino acids. DNA for the CDR3: TGTGCCAGCTCACGGGACGGATCCTACGAGCAGTACGTC. This gives the protein CASSRDGSYEQYV.

This clonotype was seen repeatedly, ten times or more. This chain connects TRBV24-1 to TRBJ2-1; 8 bases map to TRBD2. Germline V gene sequence: CDR1 KGHDR, CDR2 SFDVKD. This CDR3 has 14 residues. The V and J ends lost 1 base and 10 bases, in that order; junction bases with no gene match: 5. The CDR3 DNA reads TGTGCCACCAGTGATTTTTCAGCGGGGGAGGAGCAGTTCTTC. Residues: CATSDFSAGEEQFF.

This clonotype was counted a few times. The V and J genes are TRBV5-1 and TRBJ2-7, with TRBD1 matching 11 bases. Germline values: CDR1 SGHRS, CDR2 YFSETQ. The CDR3 is 17 amino acids. With 0 bases clipped from V and 2 bases from J, the junction kept 7 bases outside the gene matches. CDR3 DNA sequence: TGCGCCAGCAGCTTGGGAATGGGACAGGGGGACGCCTACGAGCAGTACTTC. This sequence encodes CASSLGMGQGDAYEQYF.